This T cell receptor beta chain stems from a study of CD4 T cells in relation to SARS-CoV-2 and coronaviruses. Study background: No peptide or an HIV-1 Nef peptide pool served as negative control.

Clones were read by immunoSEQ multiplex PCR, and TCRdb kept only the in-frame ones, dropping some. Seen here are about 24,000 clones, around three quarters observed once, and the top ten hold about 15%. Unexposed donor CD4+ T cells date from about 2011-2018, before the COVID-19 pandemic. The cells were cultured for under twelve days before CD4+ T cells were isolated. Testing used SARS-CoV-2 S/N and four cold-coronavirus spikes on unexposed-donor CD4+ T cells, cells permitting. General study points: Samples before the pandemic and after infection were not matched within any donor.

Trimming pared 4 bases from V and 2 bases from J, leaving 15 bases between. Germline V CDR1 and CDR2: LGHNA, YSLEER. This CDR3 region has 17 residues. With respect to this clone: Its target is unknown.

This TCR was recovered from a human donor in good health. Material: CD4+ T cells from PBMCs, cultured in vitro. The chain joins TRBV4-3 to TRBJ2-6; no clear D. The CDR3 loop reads CASSLRIGRPGANVLTF. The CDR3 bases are TGCGCCAGCAGCCTCCGGATTGGAAGGCCTGGGGCCAACGTCCTGACTTTC.